This TCR beta chain was retrieved from a study of response to subunit inactivated influenza vaccine. Regarding the study as a whole: Seasonal influenza vaccination, on each occasion, was suggested by the authors to recruit few new T cells.

Comment on this clonotype: No antigen is known for it.

This CDR3 has 14 amino acids. CDR1 SGHVS and CDR2 FNYEAQ come from the germline V gene. V lost 5 bases and J 0 bases, leaving 11 bases between the germline ends. TCRdb fed the RT-PCR reads into MiXCR, producing one record per CDR3 protein. The table lists about 520,000 distinct CDR3 sequences, 25% of them singletons, with about 1.9% in the top ten. This receptor was taken from a man aged 45-65 years who received an inactivated influenza vaccine. The input for sequencing was CD4+ T cells sorted from PBMCs, taken 5 days after vaccination. The chain is built from TRBV7-6 and TRBJ2-7; weak D call: TRBD1 (5 bases). The CDR3 here is CASSMTETSYEQYF. The DNA of the CDR3 is TGTGCCAGCAGCATGACAGAGACCTCCTACGAGCAGTACTTC.